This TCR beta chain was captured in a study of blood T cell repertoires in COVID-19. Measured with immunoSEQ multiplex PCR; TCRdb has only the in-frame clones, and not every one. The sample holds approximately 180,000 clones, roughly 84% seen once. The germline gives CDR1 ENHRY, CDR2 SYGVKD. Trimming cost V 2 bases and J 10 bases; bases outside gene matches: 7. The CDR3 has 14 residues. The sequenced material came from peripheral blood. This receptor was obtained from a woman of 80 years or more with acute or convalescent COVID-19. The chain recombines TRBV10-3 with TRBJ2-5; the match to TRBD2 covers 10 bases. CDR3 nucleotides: TGTGCCATCAGTGAGGGACTAGCGGCGGGGGACCAGTACTTC. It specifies CAISEGLAAGDQYF.